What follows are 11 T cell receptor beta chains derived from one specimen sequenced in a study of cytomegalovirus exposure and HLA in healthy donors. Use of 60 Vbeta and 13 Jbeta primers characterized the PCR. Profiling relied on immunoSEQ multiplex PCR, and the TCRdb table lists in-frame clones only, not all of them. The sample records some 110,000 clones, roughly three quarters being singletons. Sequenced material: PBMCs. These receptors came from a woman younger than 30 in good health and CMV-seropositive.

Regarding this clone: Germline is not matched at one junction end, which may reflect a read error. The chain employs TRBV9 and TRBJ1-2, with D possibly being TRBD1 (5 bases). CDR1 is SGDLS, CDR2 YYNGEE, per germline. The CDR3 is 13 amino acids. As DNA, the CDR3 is TGTGCCAGCAGCGGTAGGGGTCCCTATGACTACACCTTC. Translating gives CASSGRGPYDYTF. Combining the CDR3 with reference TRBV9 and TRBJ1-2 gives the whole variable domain DSGVTQTPKHLITATGQRVTLRCSPRSGDLSVYWYQQSLDQGLQFLIQYYNGEERAKGNILERFSAQQFPDLHSELNLSSLELGDSALYFCASSGRGPYDYTFGSGTRLTVV.

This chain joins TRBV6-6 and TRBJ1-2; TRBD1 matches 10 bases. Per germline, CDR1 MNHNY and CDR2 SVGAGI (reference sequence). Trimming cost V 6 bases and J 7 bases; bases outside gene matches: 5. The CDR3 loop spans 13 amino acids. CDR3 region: CASRKDRGLGYTF. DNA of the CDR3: TGTGCCAGCAGAAAAGACAGGGGGCTTGGCTACACCTTC.

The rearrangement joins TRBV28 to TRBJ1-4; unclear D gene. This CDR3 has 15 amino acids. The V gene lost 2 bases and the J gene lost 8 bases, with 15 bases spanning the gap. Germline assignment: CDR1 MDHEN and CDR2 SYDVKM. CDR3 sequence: CASSLIGEQAEKLFF. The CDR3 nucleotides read TGTGCCAGCAGTTTAATCGGGGAGCAGGCGGAAAAACTGTTTTTT. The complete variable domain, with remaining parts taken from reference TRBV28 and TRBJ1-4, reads DVKVTQSSRYLVKRTGEKVFLECVQDMDHENMFWYRQDPGLGLRLIYFSYDVKMKEKGDIPEGYSVSREKKERFSLILESASTNQTSMYLCASSLIGEQAEKLFFGSGTQLSVL.

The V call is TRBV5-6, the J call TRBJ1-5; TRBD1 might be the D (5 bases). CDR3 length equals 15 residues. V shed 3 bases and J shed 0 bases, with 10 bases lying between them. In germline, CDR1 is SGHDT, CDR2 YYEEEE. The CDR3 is CASSSQGFSNQPQHF. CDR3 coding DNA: TGTGCCAGCAGCTCGCAGGGCTTTAGCAATCAGCCCCAGCATTTT. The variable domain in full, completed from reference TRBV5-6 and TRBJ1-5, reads DAGVTQSPTHLIKTRGQQVTLRCSPKSGHDTVSWYQQALGQGPQFIFQYYEEEERQRGNFPDRFSGHQFPNYSSELNVNALLLGDSALYLCASSSQGFSNQPQHFGDGTRLSIL.

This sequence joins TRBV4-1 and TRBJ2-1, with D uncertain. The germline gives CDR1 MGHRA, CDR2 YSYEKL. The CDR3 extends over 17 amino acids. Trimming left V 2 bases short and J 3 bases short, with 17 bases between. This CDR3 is CASSQQPQTSHYNEQFF. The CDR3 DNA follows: TGCGCCAGCAGCCAACAACCGCAGACTTCCCACTACAATGAGCAGTTCTTC.

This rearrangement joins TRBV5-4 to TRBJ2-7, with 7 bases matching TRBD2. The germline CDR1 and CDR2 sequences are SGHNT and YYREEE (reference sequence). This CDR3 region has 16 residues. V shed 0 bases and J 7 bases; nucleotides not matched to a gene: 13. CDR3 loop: CASSLGGGRGFGEQYF. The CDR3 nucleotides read TGTGCCAGCAGCTTGGGGGGCGGGAGAGGTTTCGGAGAGCAGTACTTC. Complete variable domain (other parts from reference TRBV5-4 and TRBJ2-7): ETGVTQSPTHLIKTRGQQVTLRCSSQSGHNTVSWYQQALGQGPQFIFQYYREEENGRGNFPPRFSGLQFPNYSSELNVNALELDDSALYLCASSLGGGRGFGEQYFGPGTRLTVT.

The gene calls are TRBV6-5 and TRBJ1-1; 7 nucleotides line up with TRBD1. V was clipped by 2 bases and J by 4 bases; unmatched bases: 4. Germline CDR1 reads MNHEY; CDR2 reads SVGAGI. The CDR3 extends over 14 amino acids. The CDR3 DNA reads TGTGCCAGCAGTTACGAGACAGGGCCCACTGAAGCTTTCTTT. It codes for CASSYETGPTEAFF.

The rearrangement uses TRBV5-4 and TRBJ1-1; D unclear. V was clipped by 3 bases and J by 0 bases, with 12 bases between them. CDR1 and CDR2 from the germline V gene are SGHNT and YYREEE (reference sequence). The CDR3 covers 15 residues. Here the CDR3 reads CASSSSLPMNTEAFF. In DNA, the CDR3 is TGTGCCAGCAGCTCCTCCCTACCCATGAACACTGAAGCTTTCTTT.

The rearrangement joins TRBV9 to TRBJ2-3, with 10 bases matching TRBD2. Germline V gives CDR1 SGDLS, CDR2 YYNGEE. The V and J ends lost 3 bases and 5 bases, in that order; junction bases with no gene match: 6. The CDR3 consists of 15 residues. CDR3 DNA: TGTGCCAGCAGCGCACTAGCGGGAAATGGAGATACGCAGTATTTT. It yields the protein CASSALAGNGDTQYF. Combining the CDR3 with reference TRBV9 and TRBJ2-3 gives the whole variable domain DSGVTQTPKHLITATGQRVTLRCSPRSGDLSVYWYQQSLDQGLQFLIQYYNGEERAKGNILERFSAQQFPDLHSELNLSSLELGDSALYFCASSALAGNGDTQYFGPGTRLTVL.

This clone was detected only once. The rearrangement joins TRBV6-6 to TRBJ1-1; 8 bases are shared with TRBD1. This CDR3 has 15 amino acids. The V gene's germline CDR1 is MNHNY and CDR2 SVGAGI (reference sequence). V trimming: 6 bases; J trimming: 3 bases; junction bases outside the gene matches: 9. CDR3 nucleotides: TGTGCCAGCAGAACCAGGGGGCGCGGCGACACTGAAGCTTTCTTT. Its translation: CASRTRGRGDTEAFF.

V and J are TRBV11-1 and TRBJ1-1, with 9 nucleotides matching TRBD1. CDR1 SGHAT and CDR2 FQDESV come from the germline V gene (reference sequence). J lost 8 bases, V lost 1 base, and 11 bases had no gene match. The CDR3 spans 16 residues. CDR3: CASSLGFPDRGVEAFF. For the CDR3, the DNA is TGTGCCAGCAGCTTAGGTTTCCCGGACAGGGGCGTAGAAGCTTTCTTT.